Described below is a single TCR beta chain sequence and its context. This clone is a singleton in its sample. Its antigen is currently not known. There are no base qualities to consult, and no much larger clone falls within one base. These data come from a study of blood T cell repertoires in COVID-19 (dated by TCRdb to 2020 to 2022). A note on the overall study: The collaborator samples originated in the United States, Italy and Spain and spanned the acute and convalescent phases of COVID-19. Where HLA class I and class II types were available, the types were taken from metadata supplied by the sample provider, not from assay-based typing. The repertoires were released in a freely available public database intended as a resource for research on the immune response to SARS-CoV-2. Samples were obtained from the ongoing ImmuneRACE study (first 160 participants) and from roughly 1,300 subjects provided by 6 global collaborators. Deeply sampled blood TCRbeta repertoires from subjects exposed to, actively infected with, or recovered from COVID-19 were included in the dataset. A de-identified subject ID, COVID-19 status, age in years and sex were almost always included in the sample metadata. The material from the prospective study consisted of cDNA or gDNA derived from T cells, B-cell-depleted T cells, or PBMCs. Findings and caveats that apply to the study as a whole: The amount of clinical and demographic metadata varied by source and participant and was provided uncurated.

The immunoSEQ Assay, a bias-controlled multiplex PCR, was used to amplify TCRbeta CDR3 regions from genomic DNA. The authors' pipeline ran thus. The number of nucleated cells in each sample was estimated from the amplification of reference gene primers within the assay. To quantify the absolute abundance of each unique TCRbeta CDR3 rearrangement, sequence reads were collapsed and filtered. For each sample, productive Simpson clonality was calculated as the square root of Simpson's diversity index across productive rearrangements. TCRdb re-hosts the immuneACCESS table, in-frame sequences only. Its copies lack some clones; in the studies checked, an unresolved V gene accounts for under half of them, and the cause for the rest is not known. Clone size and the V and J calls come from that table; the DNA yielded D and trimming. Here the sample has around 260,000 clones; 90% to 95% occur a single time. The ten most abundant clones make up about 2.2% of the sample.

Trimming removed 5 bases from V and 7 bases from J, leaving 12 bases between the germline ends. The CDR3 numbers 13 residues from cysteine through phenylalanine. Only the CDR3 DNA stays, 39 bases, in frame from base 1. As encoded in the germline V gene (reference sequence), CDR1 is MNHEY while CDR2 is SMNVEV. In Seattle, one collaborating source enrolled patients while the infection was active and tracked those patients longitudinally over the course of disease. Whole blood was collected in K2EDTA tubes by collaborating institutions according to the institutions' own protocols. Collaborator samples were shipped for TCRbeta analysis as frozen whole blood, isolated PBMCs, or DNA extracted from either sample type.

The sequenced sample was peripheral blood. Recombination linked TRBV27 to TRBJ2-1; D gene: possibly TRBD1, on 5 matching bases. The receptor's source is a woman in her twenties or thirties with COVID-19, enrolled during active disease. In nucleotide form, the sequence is TGTGCCAGCAGTCGTGGACACAGAAATGAGCAGTTCTTC. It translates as CASSRGHRNEQFF.